The entry that follows covers one TCR beta chain sequence. The investigators amplified TCR beta CDR3 regions from RNA transcripts. Primed by the HTBI set, a first-round RT-PCR was run on the TCR CDR3. TCRdb processed the multiplex PCR reads anew with MiXCR; each CDR3 protein has one entry. The sample records 490,000 or so distinct CDR3 sequences, 22% being singletons. The sample originates from a study of T cells in Graves' hyperthyroidism and ophthalmopathy. CDR3 size: 12 residues. Germline CDR1 MNHEY, CDR2 SVGEGT. V shed 7 bases and J shed 4 bases, with 10 bases lying between them. The chain is built from TRBV6-2 or TRBV6-3 and TRBJ1-1; D is unclear. The receptor was isolated from a woman in her 70s with Graves' ophthalmopathy. Sequencing input: blood. CDR3 protein: CASKVMGTEAFF. In nucleotides, the CDR3 is TGTGCCAGCAAGGTGATGGGCACTGAAGCTTTCTTT.